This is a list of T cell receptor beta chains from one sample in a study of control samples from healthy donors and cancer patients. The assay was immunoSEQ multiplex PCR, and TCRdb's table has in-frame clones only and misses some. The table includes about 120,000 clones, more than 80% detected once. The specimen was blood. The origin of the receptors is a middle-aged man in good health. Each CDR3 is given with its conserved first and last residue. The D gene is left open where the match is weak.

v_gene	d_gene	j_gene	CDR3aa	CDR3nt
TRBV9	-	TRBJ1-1	CASSVAAKNTEAFF	TGTGCCAGCAGCGTAGCGGCAAAAAACACTGAAGCTTTCTTT
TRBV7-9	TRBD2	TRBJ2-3	CASSLGAGERTDTQYF	TGTGCCAGCAGCTTAGGGGCGGGGGAGCGCACAGATACGCAGTATTTT
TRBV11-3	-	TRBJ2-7	CASSLVVRDVPLGEQYF	TGTGCCAGCAGCTTAGTAGTACGGGACGTCCCCCTGGGGGAGCAGTACTTC
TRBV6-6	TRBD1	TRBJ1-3	CASSFDRASGNTIYF	TGTGCCAGCAGTTTCGACAGGGCCTCTGGAAACACCATATATTTT
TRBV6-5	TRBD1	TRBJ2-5	CASSYFGTGVETQYF	TGTGCCAGCAGTTACTTTGGGACAGGGGTAGAGACCCAGTACTTC
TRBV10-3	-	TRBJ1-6	CAISAADVSSPLHF	TGTGCCATCAGTGCCGCGGACGTTAGTTCACCCCTCCACTTT
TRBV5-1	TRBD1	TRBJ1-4	CASSSQGVANEKLFF	TGCGCCAGCAGCTCGCAGGGGGTTGCTAATGAAAAACTGTTTTTT
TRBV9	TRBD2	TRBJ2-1	CASSVAGGVPYNEQFF	TGTGCCAGCAGCGTAGCTGGGGGGGTCCCCTACAATGAGCAGTTCTTC
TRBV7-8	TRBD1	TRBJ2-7	CASSLHSLSGTGGAEQYF	TGTGCCAGCAGCCTACACTCCTTATCGGGGACAGGGGGCGCCGAGCAGTACTTC
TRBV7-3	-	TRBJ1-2	CASGGGEHGYTF	TGTGCCAGCGGGGGAGGGGAACATGGCTACACCTTC
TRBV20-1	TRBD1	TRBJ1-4	CSASSGGRLFF	TGCAGTGCGAGCTCAGGGGGGAGACTGTTTTTT
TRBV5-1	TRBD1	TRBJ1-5	CASSPGGRDRYSNQPQHF	TGCGCCAGCAGCCCAGGGGGTCGGGACCGCTATAGCAATCAGCCCCAGCATTTT
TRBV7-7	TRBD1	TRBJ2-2	CASSPGTGDTGELFF	TGTGCTAGCAGCCCGGGGACAGGGGACACCGGGGAGCTGTTTTTT
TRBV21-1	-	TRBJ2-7	CASSETTGLWVHEQYF	TGTGCCAGCAGCGAAACTACAGGGCTTTGGGTTCACGAGCAGTACTTC
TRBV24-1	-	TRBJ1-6	CATSVPPALHF	TGTGCCACCAGTGTCCCGCCAGCCCTCCACTTT
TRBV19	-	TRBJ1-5	CASSISVGKGGGNQPQHF	TGTGCCAGTAGTATTTCGGTGGGGAAAGGAGGGGGCAATCAGCCCCAGCATTTT